This entry lists 20 T cell receptor beta chains sequenced from one sample in a study of T-cell memory formation after mild COVID-19. In TCRdb, the 5' RACE reads were re-called with MiXCR into one record per CDR3 protein. The sample lists 25,000 to 35,000 distinct CDR3 sequences, under 25% seen once, with more than 1.5% in the top ten. Sequenced: PBMCs or a T cell subset sorted from them (not recorded which). Receptor source: an adult who had mild COVID-19 (a few samples of this study predate the infection). Cell type and time point are not known.

This clonotype was observed at least ten times. This sequence joins TRBV7-6 and TRBJ2-1, with TRBD2 identical over 9 bases. The CDR3 is made up of 17 amino acids. CDR1 and CDR2 from the germline V gene are SGHVS and FNYEAQ. V was clipped by 1 base and J by 2 bases; unmatched bases: 6. The CDR3 DNA sequence: TGTGCCAGCAGCTTAGAATCGGCGGGGGGGCCCTACAATGAGCAGTTCTTC. It translates to CASSLESAGGPYNEQFF.

This clonotype occurred a few times. In DNA, the CDR3 is TGTGCCACCAGTGATTGGAAGGGCAATGAGCAGTTCTTC. Amino acids: CATSDWKGNEQFF. The chain combines TRBV24-1 with TRBJ2-1; D unresolved. CDR1 is KGHDR, CDR2 SFDVKD, per germline. This CDR3 spans 13 amino acids. Trimming left V 2 bases short and J 6 bases short, with 7 bases between.

This clonotype was detected many times. The CDR3 DNA follows: TGCGCCAGCAGCCGCCATCCGGGACACTTCCAAGAGACCCAGTACTTC. Its translation: CASSRHPGHFQETQYF. The rearrangement links TRBV4-1 to TRBJ2-5, with a weak D call TRBD1 (6 bases). The germline V gene has CDR1 MGHRA and CDR2 YSYEKL. Deletions cut 4 bases from V and 1 base from J, with 16 bases between. CDR3 size: 16 residues.

This clonotype was picked up a small number of times. The J gene is TRBJ2-3, the V gene TRBV3-1, with D unclear. Trimming cost V 6 bases and J 4 bases, with 5 bases left between them. Germline V lookup: CDR1 LGHDT, CDR2 YNNKEL (reference sequence). There are 11 residues in the CDR3. The CDR3 here is CASRGSDTQYF. Here the CDR3 DNA reads TGTGCCAGCAGGGGCTCAGATACGCAGTATTTT.

This clonotype has a handful of counts. This chain connects TRBV25-1 to TRBJ2-7; 11 nucleotides align to TRBD2. V lost 6 bases and J lost 10; bases outside the gene matches: 8. CDR1 and CDR2 (germline): MGHDK, SYGVNS. This CDR3 comprises 13 residues. The CDR3 DNA reads as TGTGCCAGCAGGGGGACTAGCGGTTTGGAACAGTACTTC. This codes for CASRGTSGLEQYF.

V and J are TRBV10-3 and TRBJ1-3; D remains ambiguous. Trimming removed 5 bases at V and 1 base at J, with 9 bases between. The CDR3 runs to 14 residues. The germline gives CDR1 ENHRY, CDR2 SYGVKD. CDR3 protein: CAISSMMSGNTIYF. The CDR3 DNA is TGTGCCATCAGTTCGATGATGTCTGGAAACACCATATATTTT.

In this sample, this clonotype turned up many times. This chain links TRBV29-1 with TRBJ2-3; 7 nucleotides align to TRBD2. Losses at the gene ends were 6 bases for V and 1 base for J; bases not matched to a gene: 16. The CDR3 has 17 residues. CDR1 is SQVTM, CDR2 ANQGSEA, per germline. The CDR3 sequence: CSVASGGAGRGTDTQYF. CDR3 nucleotides: TGCAGCGTCGCGAGTGGGGGAGCGGGACGGGGCACAGATACGCAGTATTTT.

Many counts were recorded for this clonotype. This sequence joins TRBV29-1 and TRBJ2-7, with D possibly being TRBD1 (5 bases). Germline V gives CDR1 SQVTM, CDR2 ANQGSEA. This CDR3 has 14 residues. Trimming shortened V by 3 bases and J by 2 bases, and 14 bases separated the two germline ends. CDR3 coding DNA: TGCAGCGTTGATGCGCCAGGGAAACCCTACGAGCAGTACTTC. Its translation: CSVDAPGKPYEQYF.

This clonotype was seen repeatedly, ten times or more. V usage is TRBV29-1 and J usage is TRBJ2-7; 8 bases map to TRBD2. The CDR3 is 14 amino acids. Germline assignment: CDR1 SQVTM and CDR2 ANQGSEA. The V and J ends lost 5 bases and 0 bases, in that order; junction bases with no gene match: 6. This chain's CDR3 is CSVPSGSGSYEQYF. The CDR3 nucleotides are TGCAGCGTTCCCAGCGGGAGCGGCTCCTACGAGCAGTACTTC.

This clonotype was counted many times. The V call is TRBV5-1, the J call TRBJ2-1; TRBD1 aligns across 8 bases. CDR1 SGHRS and CDR2 YFSETQ come from the germline V gene. This CDR3 is built from 18 residues. After removal of 4 bases from V and 2 bases from J, the junction contained 14 bases not matched to a gene. The CDR3 bases are TGCGCCAGCAGCCCCCGTGGCAGGGGGCTCCTCCCCTACAATGAGCAGTTCTTC. Protein product: CASSPRGRGLLPYNEQFF.

This clonotype has ten or more counts. This chain joins TRBV4-1 and TRBJ2-1; 10 bases fit TRBD1. The CDR3 is 16 residues long. Germline V gene lookup returns CDR1 MGHRA and CDR2 YSYEKL. The V segment lost 1 base and the J segment 4 bases; nucleotides outside the gene matches: 4. Written as DNA, the CDR3 is TGCGCCAGCAGCCAAGGTCGGGGACAGGGGTACAATGAGCAGTTCTTC. Amino acid sequence: CASSQGRGQGYNEQFF.

Ten or more counts support this clonotype. The chain links TRBV5-6 to TRBJ2-2; D ambiguous. Deletions cut 0 bases from V and 2 bases from J, with 5 bases between. The V gene's germline CDR1 is SGHDT and CDR2 YYEEEE. CDR3 length equals 14 residues. The CDR3: CASSLAENTGELFF. In nucleotides, the CDR3 is TGTGCCAGCAGCTTGGCTGAAAACACCGGGGAGCTGTTTTTT.

In this sample, this clonotype turned up many times. V and J are TRBV30 and TRBJ1-1, with 8 bases matching TRBD1. Germline CDR1 and CDR2: GTSNPN and SVGIG (reference sequence). The CDR3 loop spans 17 amino acids. The trim removed 0 bases at V and 5 bases at J, leaving 14 bases unmatched. CDR3 nucleotides: TGTGCCTGGAGTGTACGGACGACAGGGGTTCCAGCTACTGAAGCTTTCTTT. Its translation is CAWSVRTTGVPATEAFF. Filled out from reference TRBV30 and TRBJ1-1, the complete variable domain reads SQTIHQWPATLVQPVGSPLSLECTVEGTSNPNLYWYRQAAGRGLQLLFYSVGIGQISSEVPQNLSASRPQDRQFILSSKKLLLSDSGFYLCAWSVRTTGVPATEAFFGQGTRLTVV.

This clonotype was observed many times. V gene TRBV12-3 or TRBV12-4 combines with J gene TRBJ2-1; D is ambiguous. Trimming cost V 3 bases and J 4 bases, with 7 bases left between them. CDR3 length: 13 amino acids. The CDR3 is CASSFTLYNEQFF. CDR3 DNA: TGTGCCAGCAGTTTCACTCTTTACAATGAGCAGTTCTTC.

This clonotype has just a few counts. V usage is TRBV12-3 or TRBV12-4 and J usage is TRBJ2-7, with 9 bases that match TRBD1. Trimming took 5 bases from V and 3 from J; bases not matched to a gene: 11. There are 16 residues in the CDR3. The CDR3 nucleotides are TGTGCCAGCAGTCAACTCGCGGGACAGGGTTTCTACGAGCAGTACTTC. Translation: CASSQLAGQGFYEQYF.

Ten or more counts support this clonotype. This chain uses TRBV7-9 with TRBJ2-5, with D tentatively TRBD1 (6 bases). In germline, CDR1 is SEHNR, CDR2 FQNEAQ (reference sequence). The CDR3 spans 14 residues. V dropped 2 bases and J dropped 5 bases, with 12 bases sitting between them. CDR3 nucleotide sequence: TGTGCCAGCAGCTTACGAGGGGGATCCGAGACCCAGTACTTC. It is translated as CASSLRGGSETQYF. Based on the CDR3 plus reference TRBV7-9 and TRBJ2-5, the full variable domain is DTGVSQNPRHKITKRGQNVTFRCDPISEHNRLYWYRQTLGQGPEFLTYFQNEAQLEKSRLLSDRFSAERPKGSFSTLEIQRTEQGDSAMYLCASSLRGGSETQYFGPGTRLLVL.

Many counts were recorded for this clonotype. This sequence joins TRBV3-1 and TRBJ2-7; D is undetermined. There are 14 residues in the CDR3. Trimming shortened V by 4 bases and J by 3 bases, and 13 bases separated the two germline ends. CDR1 is LGHDT and CDR2 is YNNKEL in the germline V gene (reference sequence). Here the CDR3 DNA reads TGTGCCAGCAGCCTCGGCCGTATAGGCTACGAGCAGTACTTC. Amino acids: CASSLGRIGYEQYF.

Many counts were recorded for this clonotype. The CDR3 DNA follows: TGTGCCAGCAGCTTAGGGGGGACAGGGGGCCTCATGAACACTGAAGCTTTCTTT. Its protein product is CASSLGGTGGLMNTEAFF. The chain links TRBV7-8 to TRBJ1-1; 12 nucleotides agree with TRBD1. This CDR3 is built from 18 residues. Germline lookup yields CDR1 SGHVS and CDR2 FQNEAQ. V lost 1 base and J lost 0; bases outside the gene matches: 6.

This clonotype was seen at least ten times. V and J are TRBV5-1 and TRBJ1-2; 12 bases agree with TRBD1. Losses at the gene ends were 2 bases for V and 6 bases for J; bases not matched to a gene: 8. Germline V gives CDR1 SGHRS, CDR2 YFSETQ. The CDR3 runs to 16 residues. CDR3 sequence reads: CASSFSGTGGDDGYTF. In DNA form, the CDR3 reads TGCGCCAGCAGCTTCTCCGGGACAGGGGGCGACGATGGCTACACCTTC. The variable domain in full, with the rest retrieved from reference TRBV5-1 and TRBJ1-2, is KAGVTQTPRYLIKTRGQQVTLSCSPISGHRSVSWYQQTPGQGLQFLFEYFSETQRNKGNFPGRFSGRQFSNSRSEMNVSTLELGDSALYLCASSFSGTGGDDGYTFGSGTRLTVV.

Ten or more counts support this clonotype. Here the CDR3 reads CASSSGGANNEQFF. The CDR3 DNA sequence: TGCGCCAGCAGCTCGGGTGGGGCTAACAATGAGCAGTTCTTC. V usage is TRBV5-1 and J usage is TRBJ2-1, with a possible D match to TRBD1 (5 bases). V lost 3 bases, J lost 5 bases, and 12 bases lay in between. The CDR3 has 14 amino acids. Germline CDR1 SGHRS, CDR2 YFSETQ.